These 10 T cell receptor beta chains were all obtained from the same sample, sequenced in a study of cytomegalovirus exposure and HLA in healthy donors. The PCR was carried out with 60 Vbeta primers and 13 Jbeta primers. Only in-frame clones appear in the TCRdb table, and some are missing; sequencing was by immunoSEQ multiplex PCR. The table includes some 92,000 clones, about four fifths detected once. The material sequenced was PBMCs. Receptor source: a man between 18 and 29 years old in good health and CMV-seropositive.

This clone has more than one count but fewer than ten. The chain is built from TRBV4-1 and TRBJ1-5; D ambiguous. Germline CDR1 MGHRA, CDR2 YSYEKL. V lost 3 bases and J 0 bases, leaving 9 bases between the germline ends. This CDR3 is built from 15 residues. The chain's CDR3 is CASSQGVLSNQPQHF. The CDR3, as DNA: TGCGCCAGCAGCCAGGGAGTGCTTAGCAATCAGCCCCAGCATTTT.

The chain is built from TRBV5-1 and TRBJ1-2, with a possible D match to TRBD1 (5 bases). The CDR3 sequence is 17 residues long. CDR1 is SGHRS, CDR2 YFSETQ, per germline. Trimming removed 0 bases at V and 5 bases at J, with 20 bases between. This CDR3 is CASSLDGRAALGYGYTF. The CDR3 coding sequence is TGCGCCAGCAGCTTGGACGGCAGGGCGGCCCTAGGGTATGGCTACACCTTC. Drawing the rest from reference TRBV5-1 and TRBJ1-2, the complete variable domain is KAGVTQTPRYLIKTRGQQVTLSCSPISGHRSVSWYQQTPGQGLQFLFEYFSETQRNKGNFPGRFSGRQFSNSRSEMNVSTLELGDSALYLCASSLDGRAALGYGYTFGSGTRLTVV.

The gene calls are TRBV11-2 and TRBJ2-1; 7 bases agree with TRBD1. The CDR3 totals 17 residues. Looked up from germline, CDR1 is SGHAT and CDR2 is FQNNGV. The V and J ends lost 0 bases and 5 bases, in that order; junction bases with no gene match: 10. The CDR3 region has the DNA TGTGCCAGCAGCTTAGAAGGCTTGTCAGGGGGTGACAATGAGCAGTTCTTC. This encodes CASSLEGLSGGDNEQFF.

This rearrangement joins TRBV6-1 to TRBJ2-3; 7 bases line up with TRBD2. J lost 0 bases, V lost 2 bases, and 11 bases had no gene match. Per the germline V gene, CDR1 is MNHNS and CDR2 is SASEGT. CDR3 size: 18 residues. The CDR3 bases are TGTGCCAGCAGTGAAAGTTTAGGGCGGGGGTTAAGCACAGATACGCAGTATTTT. Protein sequence: CASSESLGRGLSTDTQYF.

The rearrangement joins TRBV5-1 to TRBJ2-5, with 8 bases fitting TRBD1. Per the germline V gene, CDR1 is SGHRS and CDR2 is YFSETQ. V gave up 0 bases and J gave up 5 bases; unmatched junction bases: 12. This CDR3 is 17 amino acids long. CDR3 sequence: CASSLERQGARDETQYF. The CDR3 DNA follows: TGCGCCAGCAGCTTGGAAAGGCAGGGGGCGCGTGACGAGACCCAGTACTTC.

This clone was recorded a few times. The chain combines TRBV30 with TRBJ2-1, with 12 bases fitting TRBD1. Germline CDR1 is GTSNPN and CDR2 is SVGIG (reference sequence). The CDR3 is 14 residues long. Trimming removed 4 bases from V and 8 bases from J; junction bases left unmatched: 6. The CDR3 region has the DNA TGTGCCTGGAACCCGGGACAGGGGGCTTATGAGCAGTTCTTC. It encodes CAWNPGQGAYEQFF.

The chain is built from TRBV28 and TRBJ1-6, with 12 positions matching TRBD1. The trim removed 3 bases at V and 11 bases at J, leaving 5 bases unmatched. CDR3 length: 15 residues. CDR1 is MDHEN and CDR2 is SYDVKM in the germline V gene. CDR3 loop: CASSFRGQGATPLHF. DNA of the CDR3: TGTGCCAGCAGTTTTCGGGGACAGGGGGCTACACCCCTCCACTTT. The variable domain in full, with the rest retrieved from reference TRBV28 and TRBJ1-6, is DVKVTQSSRYLVKRTGEKVFLECVQDMDHENMFWYRQDPGLGLRLIYFSYDVKMKEKGDIPEGYSVSREKKERFSLILESASTNQTSMYLCASSFRGQGATPLHFGNGTRLTVT.

The chain carries TRBV6-1 and TRBJ2-7; a possible D gene is TRBD1 (6 bases). Trimming cost V 6 bases and J 0 bases, with 15 bases left between them. The CDR3 contains 15 residues. Germline values: CDR1 MNHNS, CDR2 SASEGT. Written as DNA, the CDR3 is TGTGCCAGCAGCCCAGGACAGCGACGCTCCTACGAGCAGTACTTC. This codes for CASSPGQRRSYEQYF.

J is TRBJ2-1 and V is TRBV6-4, with TRBD2 matching over 8 bases. Germline CDR1 reads MRHNA; CDR2 reads SNTAGT. V lost 0 bases to trimming and J lost 10 bases; unmatched junction nucleotides: 5. The CDR3 totals 14 residues. CDR3 coding DNA: TGTGCCAGCAGTGACTCGGGACTAGGCAGGGAGCAGTTCTTC. Residues: CASSDSGLGREQFF.

V usage is TRBV2 and J usage is TRBJ1-3; 7 positions agree with TRBD1. The CDR3 runs 13 residues. Germline V lookup: CDR1 SNHLY, CDR2 FYNNEI. The ends lost 5 bases at V and 7 bases at J; junction bases unmatched: 5. CDR3 in amino acids: CASSLDRVNTIYF. The CDR3 DNA sequence: TGTGCCAGCAGTTTAGACAGGGTCAACACCATATATTTT.